The present T cell receptor (beta chain) was sequenced within a study of human T cells and chemical hapten exposure. General study results and limits: PT1 expanded TCR counts and patch test score were linked, and their correlation was positive. Significantly more large CDR3 similarity clusters were formed by expanded TCRs than by controls.

Germline V CDR1 and CDR2: SGHKS, YYEKEE (reference sequence). V gave up 3 bases and J gave up 6 bases, with 21 bases separating them. The CDR3 runs 16 residues. Time point specified: patch test 1, 2 weeks after DPC sensitization. Treatment meaning: therapeutic diphenylcyclopropenone sensitization with weekly scalp DPC. On this clonotype itself: Its cognate antigen is unknown.

From the RACE reads, TCRdb called clonotypes with MiXCR, one entry per CDR3 protein. The sample consists of 180,000 or so distinct CDR3 sequences, around 20% of them appearing once. The sample here was whole blood, taken in connection with sensitization to the hapten diphenylcyclopropenone (DPC). This TCR came from a woman aged 45 to 65 with alopecia areata. Some clones in this sample may be carry-over from other donors' samples. The chain recombines TRBV5-5 with TRBJ1-2; a possible D gene is TRBD1 (5 bases). CDR3 nucleotides: TGTGCCAGCAGCTCCCAAGCCCGGACGGGGGGTCATGGCTACACCTTC. It translates to CASSSQARTGGHGYTF.